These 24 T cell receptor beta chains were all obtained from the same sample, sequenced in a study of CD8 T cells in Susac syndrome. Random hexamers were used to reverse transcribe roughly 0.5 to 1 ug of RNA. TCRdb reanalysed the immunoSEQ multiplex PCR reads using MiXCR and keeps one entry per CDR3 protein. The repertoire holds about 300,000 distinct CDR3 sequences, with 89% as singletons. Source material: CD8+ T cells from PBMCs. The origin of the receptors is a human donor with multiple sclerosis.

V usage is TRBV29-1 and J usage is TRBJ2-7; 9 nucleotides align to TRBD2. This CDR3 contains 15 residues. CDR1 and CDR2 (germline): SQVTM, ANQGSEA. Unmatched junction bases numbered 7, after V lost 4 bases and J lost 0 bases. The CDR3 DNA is TGCAGCGTTGTGGGGACTAGCAGAAGCTCCTACGAGCAGTACTTC. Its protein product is CSVVGTSRSSYEQYF.

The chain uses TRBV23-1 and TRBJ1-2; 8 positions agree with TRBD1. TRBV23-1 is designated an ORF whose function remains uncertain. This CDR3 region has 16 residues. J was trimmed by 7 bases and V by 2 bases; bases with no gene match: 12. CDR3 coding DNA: TGCGCCAGCAGTCAAGTTCAGGGGGCGGAGGCTACTGGCTACACCTTC. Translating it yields CASSQVQGAEATGYTF.

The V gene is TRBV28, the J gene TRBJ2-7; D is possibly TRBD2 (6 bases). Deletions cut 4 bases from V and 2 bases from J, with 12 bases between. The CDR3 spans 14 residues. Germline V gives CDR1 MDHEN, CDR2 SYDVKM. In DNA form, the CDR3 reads TGTGCCAGCAGTTCCCTTAGCGGAACCTACGAGCAGTACTTC. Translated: CASSSLSGTYEQYF.

This chain's CDR3 is CSGTSGKGTQYF. As DNA, the CDR3 is TGCAGCGGGACTAGCGGGAAGGGTACGCAGTATTTT. The chain couples TRBV29-1 to TRBJ2-3; 12 positions match TRBD2. This CDR3 contains 12 residues. Trimming at V came to 7 bases and at J to 8 bases, leaving 4 bases not matched to a gene. Germline loops: CDR1 SQVTM, CDR2 ANQGSEA.

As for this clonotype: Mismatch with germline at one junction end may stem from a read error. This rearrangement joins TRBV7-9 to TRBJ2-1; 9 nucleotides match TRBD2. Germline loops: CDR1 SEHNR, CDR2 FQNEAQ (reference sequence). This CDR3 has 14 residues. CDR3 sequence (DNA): TGTGCCAGCAGCTTAGAAGGCGGTGCTAGCGGGGCCCCCTTC. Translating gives CASSLEGGASGAPF.

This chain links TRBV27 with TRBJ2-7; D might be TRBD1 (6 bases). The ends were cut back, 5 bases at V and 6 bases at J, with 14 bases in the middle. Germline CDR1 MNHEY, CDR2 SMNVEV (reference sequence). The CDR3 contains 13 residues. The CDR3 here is CASSLDRLGEQYF. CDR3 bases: TGTGCCAGCAGTCTTGACAGGCTAGGCGAGCAGTACTTC.

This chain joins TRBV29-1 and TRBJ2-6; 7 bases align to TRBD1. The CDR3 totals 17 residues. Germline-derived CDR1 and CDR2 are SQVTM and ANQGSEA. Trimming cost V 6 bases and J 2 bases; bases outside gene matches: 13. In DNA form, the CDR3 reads TGCAGCGTCCTCCCTATAAGGGGGCCGCCTGGGGCCAACGTCCTGACTTTC. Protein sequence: CSVLPIRGPPGANVLTF.

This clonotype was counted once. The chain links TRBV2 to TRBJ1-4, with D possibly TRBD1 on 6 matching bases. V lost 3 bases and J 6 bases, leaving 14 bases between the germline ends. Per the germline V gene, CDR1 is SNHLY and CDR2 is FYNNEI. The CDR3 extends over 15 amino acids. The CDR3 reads CASSEEWGADEKLFF. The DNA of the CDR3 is TGTGCCAGCAGTGAGGAGTGGGGGGCTGATGAAAAACTGTTTTTT.

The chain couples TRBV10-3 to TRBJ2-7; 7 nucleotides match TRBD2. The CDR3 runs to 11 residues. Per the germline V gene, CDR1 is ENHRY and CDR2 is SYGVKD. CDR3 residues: CAGGFSYEQYF. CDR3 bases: TGTGCGGGGGGGTTCTCCTACGAGCAGTACTTC.

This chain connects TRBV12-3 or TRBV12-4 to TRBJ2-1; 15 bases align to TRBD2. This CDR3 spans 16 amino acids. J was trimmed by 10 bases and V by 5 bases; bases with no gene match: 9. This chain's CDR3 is CASSGRTSGGGVEQFF. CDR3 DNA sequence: TGTGCCAGCAGTGGTCGGACTAGCGGGGGGGGAGTAGAGCAGTTCTTC.

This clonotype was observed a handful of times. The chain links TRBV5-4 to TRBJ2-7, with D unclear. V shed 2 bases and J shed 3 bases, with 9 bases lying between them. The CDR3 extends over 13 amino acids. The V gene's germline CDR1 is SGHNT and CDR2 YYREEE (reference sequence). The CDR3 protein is CASSFAGVYEQYF. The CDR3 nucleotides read TGTGCCAGCAGCTTTGCTGGGGTCTACGAGCAGTACTTC.

Here the CDR3 reads CASSLGPHLPYSNQPQHF. The CDR3 DNA reads as TGCGCCAGCAGCTTGGGGCCGCATTTACCCTATAGCAATCAGCCCCAGCATTTT. The chain is built from TRBV5-1 and TRBJ1-5, with no clear D. CDR1 and CDR2 (germline): SGHRS, YFSETQ. Between the trimmed V and J ends, which lost 0 bases and 0 bases, there was a span of 16 bases. The CDR3 contains 18 residues.

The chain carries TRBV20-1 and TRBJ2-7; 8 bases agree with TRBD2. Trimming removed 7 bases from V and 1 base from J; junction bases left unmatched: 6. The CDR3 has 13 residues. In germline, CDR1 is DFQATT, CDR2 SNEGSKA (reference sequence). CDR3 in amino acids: CSVRTSRSYEQYF. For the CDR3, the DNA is TGCAGTGTCCGGACTAGCCGATCCTACGAGCAGTACTTC.

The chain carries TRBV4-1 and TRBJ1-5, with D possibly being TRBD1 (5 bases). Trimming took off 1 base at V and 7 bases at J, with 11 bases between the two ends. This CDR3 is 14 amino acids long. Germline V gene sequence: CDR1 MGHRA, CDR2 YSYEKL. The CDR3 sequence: CASSQAQGGQPQHF. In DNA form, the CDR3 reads TGCGCCAGCAGCCAAGCGCAGGGTGGCCAGCCCCAGCATTTT.

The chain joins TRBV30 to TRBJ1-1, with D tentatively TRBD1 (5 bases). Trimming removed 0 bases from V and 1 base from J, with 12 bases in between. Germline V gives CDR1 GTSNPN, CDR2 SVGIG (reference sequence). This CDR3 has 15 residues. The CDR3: CAWSVRGVRNTEAFF. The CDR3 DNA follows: TGTGCCTGGAGTGTACGAGGGGTGCGGAACACTGAAGCTTTCTTT. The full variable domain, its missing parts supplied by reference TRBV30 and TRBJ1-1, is SQTIHQWPATLVQPVGSPLSLECTVEGTSNPNLYWYRQAAGRGLQLLFYSVGIGQISSEVPQNLSASRPQDRQFILSSKKLLLSDSGFYLCAWSVRGVRNTEAFFGQGTRLTVV.

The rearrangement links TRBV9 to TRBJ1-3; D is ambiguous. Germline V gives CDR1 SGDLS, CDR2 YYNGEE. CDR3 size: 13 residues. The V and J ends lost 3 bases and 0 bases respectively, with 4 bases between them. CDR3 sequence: CASSGDSGNTIYF. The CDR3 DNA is TGTGCCAGCAGCGGGGACTCTGGAAACACCATATATTTT.

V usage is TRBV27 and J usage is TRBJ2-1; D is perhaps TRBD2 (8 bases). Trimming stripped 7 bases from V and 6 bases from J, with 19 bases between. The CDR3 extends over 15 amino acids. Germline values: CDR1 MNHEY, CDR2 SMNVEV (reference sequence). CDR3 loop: CASIRGSGSVNEQFF. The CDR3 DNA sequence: TGTGCCAGCATCAGGGGGAGCGGGAGCGTCAATGAGCAGTTCTTC.

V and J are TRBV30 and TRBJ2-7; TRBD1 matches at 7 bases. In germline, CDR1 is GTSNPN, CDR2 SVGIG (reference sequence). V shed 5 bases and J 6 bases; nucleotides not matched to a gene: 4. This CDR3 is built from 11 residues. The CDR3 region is CAWGSGGEQYF. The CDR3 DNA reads TGTGCCTGGGGGTCAGGGGGCGAGCAGTACTTC.

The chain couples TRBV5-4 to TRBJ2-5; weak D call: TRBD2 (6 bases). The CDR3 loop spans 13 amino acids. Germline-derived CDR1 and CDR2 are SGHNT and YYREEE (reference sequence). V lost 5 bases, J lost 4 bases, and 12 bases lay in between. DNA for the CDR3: TGTGCCAGCAGGCCGGGGGAAGGAGAGACCCAGTACTTC. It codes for CASRPGEGETQYF.

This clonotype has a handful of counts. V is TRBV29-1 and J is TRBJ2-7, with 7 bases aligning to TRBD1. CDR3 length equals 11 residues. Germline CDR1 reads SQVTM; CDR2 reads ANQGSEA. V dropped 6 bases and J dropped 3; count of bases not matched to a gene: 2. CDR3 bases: TGCAGCGTCGGGACAGACTACGAGCAGTACTTC. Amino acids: CSVGTDYEQYF.

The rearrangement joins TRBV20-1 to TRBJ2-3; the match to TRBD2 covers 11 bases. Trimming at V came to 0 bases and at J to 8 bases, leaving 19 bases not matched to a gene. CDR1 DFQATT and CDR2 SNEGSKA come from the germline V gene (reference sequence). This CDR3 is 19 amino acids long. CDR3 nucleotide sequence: TGCAGTGCTAGAGATCATTTGGTAGCGGGAGGGCCTATTGGGGGTACGCAGTATTTT. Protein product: CSARDHLVAGGPIGGTQYF.

CDR3 loop: CASRLLASTDTQYF. CDR3 coding DNA: TGTGCCAGCAGACTTCTAGCTAGCACAGATACGCAGTATTTT. The chain couples TRBV12-3 or TRBV12-4 to TRBJ2-3, with D maybe TRBD2 (5 bases). Trimming stripped 6 bases from V and 0 bases from J, with 10 bases between. This CDR3 comprises 14 residues.

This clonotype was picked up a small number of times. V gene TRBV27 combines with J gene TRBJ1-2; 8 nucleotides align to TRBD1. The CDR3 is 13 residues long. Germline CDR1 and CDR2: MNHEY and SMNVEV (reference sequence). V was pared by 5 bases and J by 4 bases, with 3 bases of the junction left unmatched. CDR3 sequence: CASSQGAVYGYTF. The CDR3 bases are TGTGCCAGCAGTCAGGGGGCGGTCTATGGCTACACCTTC.

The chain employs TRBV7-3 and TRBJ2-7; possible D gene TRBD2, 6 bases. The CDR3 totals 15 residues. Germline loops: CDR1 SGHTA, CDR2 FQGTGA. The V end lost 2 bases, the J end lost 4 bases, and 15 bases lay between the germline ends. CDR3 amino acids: CASSLGMGGKYEQYF. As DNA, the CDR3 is TGTGCCAGCAGCTTAGGTATGGGGGGAAAGTACGAGCAGTACTTC. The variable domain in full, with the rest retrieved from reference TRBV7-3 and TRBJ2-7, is GAGVSQTPSNKVTEKGKYVELRCDPISGHTALYWYRQSLGQGPEFLIYFQGTGAADDSGLPNDRFFAVRPEGSVSTLKIQRTERGDSAVYLCASSLGMGGKYEQYFGPGTRLTVT.